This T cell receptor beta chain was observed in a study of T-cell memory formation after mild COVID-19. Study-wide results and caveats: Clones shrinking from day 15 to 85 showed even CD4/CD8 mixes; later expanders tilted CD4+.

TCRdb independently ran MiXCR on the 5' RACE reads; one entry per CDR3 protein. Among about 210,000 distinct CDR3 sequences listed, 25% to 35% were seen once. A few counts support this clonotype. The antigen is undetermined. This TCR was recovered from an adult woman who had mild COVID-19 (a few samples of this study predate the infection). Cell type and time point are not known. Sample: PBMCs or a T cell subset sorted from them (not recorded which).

CDR3: CSASEVAGPLSYNEQFF. The CDR3 DNA sequence: TGCAGTGCTAGTGAGGTAGCGGGACCTCTCTCCTACAATGAGCAGTTCTTC. The V call is TRBV20-1, the J call TRBJ2-1; the match to TRBD2 covers 8 bases. V shed 3 bases and J 0 bases; nucleotides not matched to a gene: 10. From germline, CDR1 is DFQATT and CDR2 SNEGSKA (reference sequence). This CDR3 has 17 amino acids.